These 24 T cell receptor beta chains were sequenced from one sample in a study of control samples from healthy donors and cancer patients. The protocol was immunoSEQ multiplex PCR, while the TCRdb copy is restricted to in-frame clones and leaves out a portion. The table lists some 150,000 clones, roughly 94% of them singletons, with under 15% in the top ten. Sequencing was performed on blood. The origin of the receptors is a man aged 35-49 years in good health.

The chain links TRBV5-1 to TRBJ2-3, with TRBD2 as a possible D gene (6 bases). From germline, CDR1 is SGHRS and CDR2 YFSETQ. This CDR3 has 16 residues. The V gene lost 3 bases and the J gene lost 3 bases, with 17 bases spanning the gap. CDR3 DNA: TGCGCCAGCAGCTGGAATAGCGGAGATGGGACAGATACGCAGTATTTT. It is translated as CASSWNSGDGTDTQYF.

This chain connects TRBV24-1 to TRBJ1-5, with a weak D call TRBD1 (5 bases). V dropped 3 bases and J dropped 7 bases, with 18 bases sitting between them. There are 16 residues in the CDR3. From germline, CDR1 is KGHDR and CDR2 SFDVKD. The CDR3 here is CATSDPGPIGGQPQHF. In DNA form, the CDR3 reads TGTGCCACCAGTGATCCGGGACCCATTGGTGGGCAGCCCCAGCATTTT.

The chain links TRBV9 to TRBJ2-3; 8 bases are shared with TRBD2. The CDR3 totals 16 residues. After removal of 0 bases from V and 2 bases from J, the junction contained 5 bases not matched to a gene. Germline V gene sequence: CDR1 SGDLS, CDR2 YYNGEE. Here the CDR3 DNA reads TGTGCCAGCAGCGTAGATCGGGGGGGAAACACAGATACGCAGTATTTT. Its translation: CASSVDRGGNTDTQYF.

V is TRBV9 and J is TRBJ2-3, with D possibly TRBD2 on 6 matching bases. Trimming pared 6 bases from V and 0 bases from J, leaving 11 bases between. This CDR3 comprises 14 residues. Per germline, CDR1 SGDLS and CDR2 YYNGEE. The DNA for the CDR3 is TGTGCCAGCACCTTAGCGGATAGCACAGATACGCAGTATTTT. Translated, it gives CASTLADSTDTQYF.

On this clone itself: Additional DNA sequences in this sample encode the identical CDR3. The CDR3 is CASSRGGSRSPLHF. The CDR3, as DNA: TGTGCCAGCAGTCGAGGGGGGTCTCGGTCACCCCTCCACTTT. V is TRBV6-4 and J is TRBJ1-6, with a possible D match to TRBD1 (6 bases). This CDR3 region has 14 residues. Germline lookup yields CDR1 MRHNA and CDR2 SNTAGT. Trimming took 5 bases from V and 10 from J, leaving 15 bases between them.

This chain uses TRBV4-2 with TRBJ2-3, with TRBD1 matching over 9 bases. Germline V gene sequence: CDR1 LGHNA, CDR2 YNFKEQ. The trim removed 0 bases at V and 4 bases at J, leaving 5 bases unmatched. The CDR3 runs to 16 residues. The DNA of the CDR3 is TGTGCCAGCAGCCAAGAAGGGACAGGGAGGGCAGATACGCAGTATTTT. Its translation: CASSQEGTGRADTQYF.

The chain uses TRBV9 and TRBJ1-1, with TRBD1 as a possible D gene (6 bases). Germline lookup yields CDR1 SGDLS and CDR2 YYNGEE. Trimming left V 0 bases short and J 1 base short, with 10 bases between. The CDR3 has 15 amino acids. The CDR3 coding sequence is TGTGCCAGCAGCGTAGAACAGGGAGGGAACACTGAAGCTTTCTTT. Amino acids: CASSVEQGGNTEAFF.

The CDR3 DNA is TGTGCCAGCAGAAAGAAACAGGGGGTGAACACTGAAGCTTTCTTT. Translated, it gives CASRKKQGVNTEAFF. The chain is built from TRBV6-6 and TRBJ1-1, with 8 bases that match TRBD1. J lost 0 bases, V lost 6 bases, and 6 bases had no gene match. The CDR3 is 15 amino acids. Germline CDR1 is MNHNY and CDR2 is SVGAGI (reference sequence).

This sequence joins TRBV19 and TRBJ2-7; the D is unclear. Germline CDR1 reads LNHDA; CDR2 reads SQIVND (reference sequence). The CDR3 runs to 13 residues. The germline V and J ends were trimmed by 5 bases and 7 bases, with 15 bases remaining between them. The CDR3, as DNA: TGTGCCAGTAGTTCGCTCGACATACCAGAGCAGTACTTC. It codes for CASSSLDIPEQYF.

A word on this clone: Other DNA sequences from this sample encode an identical CDR3 as well. V usage is TRBV7-9 and J usage is TRBJ2-7; no firm D call. CDR1 and CDR2 (germline): SEHNR, FQNEAQ (reference sequence). The CDR3 runs to 12 residues. Trimming stripped 3 bases from V and 3 bases from J, with 6 bases between. The CDR3 nucleotides read TGTGCCAGCAGCTTGGGCAGCTACGAGCAGTACTTC. Encoded protein: CASSLGSYEQYF.

The rearrangement joins TRBV7-6 to TRBJ2-7; TRBD1 matches 8 bases. CDR1 and CDR2 from the germline V gene are SGHVS and FNYEAQ. Trimming cost V 3 bases and J 3 bases; bases outside gene matches: 7. The CDR3 length is 15 residues. CDR3 residues: CASSLRQGSDYEQYF. The CDR3 bases are TGTGCCAGCAGCTTGAGACAGGGGAGCGACTACGAGCAGTACTTC.

The J gene is TRBJ1-3, the V gene TRBV7-8; D not resolved. The germline V gene has CDR1 SGHVS and CDR2 FQNEAQ. V dropped 5 bases and J dropped 0 bases, with 8 bases sitting between them. The CDR3 consists of 14 residues. The CDR3 loop reads CASSTRSSGNTIYF. The CDR3 coding sequence is TGTGCCAGCAGCACACGGAGCTCTGGAAACACCATATATTTT.

The chain couples TRBV7-6 to TRBJ2-3; TRBD2 agrees at 7 bases. J gave up 0 bases and V 0 bases, and 3 bases lay outside the gene matches. The CDR3 spans 16 residues. Germline V lookup: CDR1 SGHVS, CDR2 FNYEAQ. The CDR3 region is CASSLAKGLSTDTQYF. The CDR3 DNA is TGTGCCAGCAGCTTAGCGAAGGGACTAAGCACAGATACGCAGTATTTT.

V usage is TRBV5-1 and J usage is TRBJ1-2; 9 bases are shared with TRBD1. Unmatched junction bases numbered 3, after V lost 4 bases and J lost 8 bases. The CDR3 has 12 residues. Germline CDR1 SGHRS, CDR2 YFSETQ. This CDR3 is CASSEQGAGYTF. The CDR3 region has the DNA TGCGCCAGCAGCGAACAGGGGGCGGGCTACACCTTC.

The chain has TRBV7-6 and TRBJ1-5; TRBD1 matches 7 bases. V lost 1 base, J lost 0 bases, and 6 bases stayed unmatched. The CDR3 runs to 17 residues. Germline V CDR1 and CDR2: SGHVS, FNYEAQ. The CDR3 coding sequence is TGTGCCAGCAGCTTAGGCGGGAGGGGGCGTAGCAATCAGCCCCAGCATTTT. Translating it yields CASSLGGRGRSNQPQHF.

This sequence joins TRBV10-2 and TRBJ2-7; maybe TRBD1 (7 bases). Per the germline V gene, CDR1 is WSHSY and CDR2 is SAAADI. This CDR3 contains 14 residues. V shed 6 bases and J shed 2 bases, with 14 bases lying between them. The CDR3: CASRRQGGTYEQYF. CDR3 nucleotides: TGCGCCAGCAGAAGACAGGGAGGTACCTACGAGCAGTACTTC.

The V gene is TRBV7-3, the J gene TRBJ2-6; 9 bases are shared with TRBD2. There are 19 residues in the CDR3. In germline, CDR1 is SGHTA, CDR2 FQGTGA. V was pared by 2 bases and J by 0 bases, with 8 bases of the junction left unmatched. DNA of the CDR3: TGTGCCAGCAGCTTATCAGCGGGAGGCCGTCCCTCTGGGGCCAACGTCCTGACTTTC. It codes for CASSLSAGGRPSGANVLTF.

The rearrangement uses TRBV5-6 and TRBJ2-7; D might be TRBD1 or TRBD2, each matching 5 bases. This CDR3 contains 16 residues. V lost 2 bases and J 2 bases, leaving 17 bases between the germline ends. Germline-derived CDR1 and CDR2 are SGHDT and YYEEEE. The CDR3 protein is CASSFSWGSRAYEQYF. In DNA form, the CDR3 reads TGTGCCAGCAGCTTCTCTTGGGGGTCGAGGGCCTACGAGCAGTACTTC. Full variable domain (missing parts from reference TRBV5-6 and TRBJ2-7): DAGVTQSPTHLIKTRGQQVTLRCSPKSGHDTVSWYQQALGQGPQFIFQYYEEEERQRGNFPDRFSGHQFPNYSSELNVNALLLGDSALYLCASSFSWGSRAYEQYFGPGTRLTVT.

This CDR3 is CASSQAGGSSPLHF. DNA of the CDR3: TGTGCCAGCAGCCAAGCAGGGGGCAGTTCACCCCTCCACTTT. The genes are TRBV14 and TRBJ1-6; TRBD1 agrees at 8 bases. The trim removed 1 base at V and 9 bases at J, leaving 2 bases unmatched. CDR3 size: 14 residues. The germline gives CDR1 SGHDN, CDR2 FVKESK.

The J gene is TRBJ2-5, the V gene TRBV10-1; D gene uncertain. Per germline, CDR1 WNHNN and CDR2 SYGVQD (reference sequence). V gave up 4 bases and J gave up 5 bases, with 5 bases separating them. This CDR3 is built from 11 residues. Written as DNA, the CDR3 is TGCGCCAGCAGTGGTGGGGAGACCCAGTACTTC. It encodes CASSGGETQYF.

The V and J genes are TRBV6-5 and TRBJ1-2; D possibly corresponds to TRBD1 (5 bases). Trimming took off 4 bases at V and 3 bases at J, with 15 bases between the two ends. Germline CDR1 MNHEY, CDR2 SVGAGI. CDR3 length equals 15 residues. Here the CDR3 reads CASSSEYDRDYGYTF. The CDR3 DNA reads as TGTGCCAGCAGTTCCGAGTATGACAGAGACTATGGCTACACCTTC.

The rearrangement joins TRBV30 to TRBJ1-2; D possibly corresponds to TRBD1 (6 bases). The CDR3 length is 13 residues. V was pared by 2 bases and J by 0 bases, with 7 bases between. The V gene's germline CDR1 is GTSNPN and CDR2 SVGIG (reference sequence). The CDR3 here is CAWSTGSNYGYTF. In DNA form, the CDR3 reads TGTGCCTGGAGTACAGGGTCTAACTATGGCTACACCTTC.

The table lists this clone with a few counts. The rearrangement uses TRBV11-2 and TRBJ1-1; no firm D call. Between the trimmed V and J ends, which lost 1 base and 10 bases, there was a span of 13 bases. CDR1 is SGHAT, CDR2 FQNNGV, per germline. The CDR3 spans 13 residues. Here the CDR3 DNA reads TGTGCCAGCAGCTTAGGGGGAGGACTGCGAGCTTTCTTT. Protein product: CASSLGGGLRAFF.

The rearrangement uses TRBV10-1 and TRBJ1-1, with D unclear. Looked up from germline, CDR1 is WNHNN and CDR2 is SYGVQD (reference sequence). The length of the CDR3 is 14 residues. V lost 4 bases to trimming and J lost 5 bases, with 14 bases between them. DNA for the CDR3: TGCGCCAGCAGTGCTTGGGCAGCGGGGACTGAAGCTTTCTTT. Protein sequence: CASSAWAAGTEAFF.